This T cell receptor (beta chain) emerged from a study of control samples from healthy donors and cancer patients. Data came from immunoSEQ multiplex PCR; TCRdb stores just in-frame clones and leaves some out. Of approximately 140,000 clones listed, around nine tenths were seen once; the top ten hold roughly 10%. The CDR3 runs 13 residues. Germline CDR1 reads MNHEY; CDR2 reads SVGAGI. V was trimmed by 7 bases and J by 5 bases, leaving 12 bases between them. The chain carries TRBV6-5 and TRBJ1-3; the D gene is possibly TRBD1 (5 bases). Sequenced input: blood. This sequence was found in a woman aged 25 to 39 in good health. CDR3 nucleotide sequence: TGTGCCAGCATGCAGGGAGGGAGAAACACCATATATTTT. It yields the protein CASMQGGRNTIYF.